This T cell receptor (beta chain) came from a study of cytomegalovirus exposure and HLA in healthy donors. Study as a whole: HLA-typed donors were the source of tens of millions of unique TCRs, which an early data release held.

Study-level results: The dataset shows that most TCR sequences were rare, while some public TCRs occurred in many donors. Some highly shared sequence variants likely arose as a pipeline artifact. Across all donors, roughly uniform sequencing depth was an assumption of the presence/absence analyses.

The PCR used 60 Vbeta and 13 Jbeta primers. The assay was immunoSEQ multiplex PCR, and TCRdb's table has in-frame clones only and misses some. The sample contains around 100,000 clones, 70% to 80% of which appear only once. Germline V gene data show CDR1 as MNHEY and CDR2 as SVGAGI. Trimming took off 0 bases at V and 5 bases at J, with 10 bases between the two ends. This CDR3 is 14 amino acids long. In regard to this clone: Its antigen is as yet unknown.

The sequencing input was PBMCs. This chain links TRBV6-5 with TRBJ2-5; possibly TRBD1 for D (5 bases). The source is a middle-aged woman in good health and CMV-seropositive. CDR3 bases: TGTGCCAGCAGTTACTCGGCCAGGGTGGAGACCCAGTACTTC. Translated: CASSYSARVETQYF.